The rows below give T cell receptor beta chains drawn from one sample of a study of blood T cell repertoires in COVID-19. Assay used: immunoSEQ multiplex PCR; TCRdb lists only in-frame clones, some missing. Of about 150,000 clones listed, approximately 81% were seen once; the top ten hold 35% to 45%. Sequencing was performed on peripheral blood. Every receptor here comes from a human donor in a cohort sampled during active COVID-19. The CDR3 runs from the conserved cysteine through the conserved F or W. The D gene is left open where the match is weak. Not every row has a clone size; where given, it reads once, few, many or a size class.

J gene	D gene	V gene	clone size	CDR3 protein	CDR3 DNA
TRBJ1-1	TRBD1	TRBV29-1	many	CSVTDRGTVNTEAFF	TGCAGCGTGACGGACAGGGGGACGGTGAACACTGAAGCTTTCTTT
TRBJ1-4	TRBD1	TRBV9	.	CASSGGGTDEKLFF	TGTGCCAGCAGCGGGGGTGGGACAGATGAAAAACTGTTTTTT
TRBJ2-7	TRBD1	TRBV9	.	CASSGGTGRTLSYEQYF	TGTGCCAGCAGCGGAGGGACAGGGAGGACCCTCTCTTACGAGCAGTACTTC
TRBJ1-2	.	TRBV7-2	few	CASSLGQVYGYTF	TGTGCCAGCAGCTTAGGTCAGGTGTATGGCTACACCTTC
TRBJ1-6	.	TRBV5-6	.	CASSFSGEHSYNSPLHF	TGTGCCAGCAGCTTCTCAGGGGAACACTCCTATAATTCACCCCTCCACTTT
TRBJ2-7	TRBD2	TRBV4-1	.	CASSQTQRGVSYEQYF	TGCGCCAGCAGCCAAACCCAGCGGGGAGTCTCCTACGAGCAGTACTTC
TRBJ2-2	.	TRBV19	.	CASSRGDTNTGELFF	TGTGCCAGTAGTAGGGGAGACACGAACACCGGGGAGCTGTTTTTT
TRBJ1-2	TRBD1	TRBV5-4	.	CASSGGDRLFGGYTF	TGTGCCAGCAGCGGGGGGGACAGGCTCTTCGGTGGCTACACCTTC
TRBJ1-1	TRBD1	TRBV3-1/TRBV3-2	.	CASSQDRKDRGLEAFF	TGTGCCAGCAGCCAAGATAGGAAGGACAGGGGGCTCGAAGCTTTCTTT
TRBJ1-3	.	TRBV3-1/TRBV3-2	.	CASSQETGTGNTIYF	TGTGCCAGCAGCCAAGAAACCGGGACTGGAAACACCATATATTTT
TRBJ2-4	TRBD1	TRBV18	.	CASSPPGTGLAKNIQYF	TGTGCCAGCTCACCCCCCGGGACAGGTCTAGCCAAAAACATTCAGTACTTC
TRBJ1-4	.	TRBV27	.	CASSHPGSLKLFF	TGTGCCAGCAGCCACCCGGGGTCACTAAAACTGTTTTTT
TRBJ1-3	.	TRBV21-1	.	CAKAGGQDHSGNTIYF	TGTGCCAAAGCCGGGGGACAGGATCACTCTGGAAACACCATATATTTT
TRBJ1-5	TRBD1	TRBV30	.	CAWSRDRVGNNQPQHF	TGTGCCTGGAGTAGGGACAGGGTGGGTAACAATCAGCCCCAGCATTTT
TRBJ1-5	.	TRBV6-2/TRBV6-3	.	CASSDFQRAGNQPQHF	TGTGCCAGCAGCGACTTCCAGCGGGCCGGTAATCAGCCCCAGCATTTT
TRBJ2-2	TRBD1	TRBV9	.	CASSGGQGAGELFF	TGTGCCAGCAGCGGGGGACAGGGGGCCGGGGAGCTGTTTTTT
TRBJ1-5	.	TRBV28	.	CASSLGFGGQPQHF	TGTGCCAGCAGTTTGGGGTTTGGAGGTCAGCCCCAGCATTTT
TRBJ2-5	.	TRBV5-4	.	CASSLSETQYF	TGTGCCAGCAGCTTGTCGGAGACCCAGTACTTC
TRBJ2-2	TRBD1	TRBV7-3	few	CASSSQGRPGELFF	TGTGCCAGCAGCTCACAGGGGCGCCCCGGGGAGCTGTTTTTT
TRBJ1-5	.	TRBV4-3	.	CASSQDLQGSQPQHF	TGCGCCAGCAGCCAAGATCTTCAGGGAAGTCAGCCCCAGCATTTT
TRBJ1-4	.	TRBV4-3	.	CASSQEIEEKLFF	TGCGCCAGCAGCCAAGAGATAGAAGAAAAACTGTTTTTT
TRBJ1-2	.	TRBV27	few	CASSLKGGNGYTF	TGTGCCAGCAGTTTAAAGGGAGGAAATGGCTACACCTTC
TRBJ2-7	.	TRBV5-1	.	CASSSGLEPYEQYF	TGCGCCAGCAGCTCGGGACTCGAACCCTACGAGCAGTACTTC
TRBJ2-5	TRBD2	TRBV7-9	.	CASSLGAGGHETQYF	TGTGCCAGCAGCTTAGGGGCGGGGGGGCATGAGACCCAGTACTTC
TRBJ2-1	TRBD2	TRBV7-2	.	CASTLSGGAYNEQFF	TGTGCCAGCACTCTTAGCGGGGGCGCATACAATGAGCAGTTCTTC
TRBJ2-3	.	TRBV6-1	.	CASSEVGRGTDTQYF	TGTGCCAGCAGTGAGGTCGGACGGGGAACAGATACGCAGTATTTT
TRBJ1-1	TRBD1	TRBV19	.	CASSTAGGQAGTEAFF	TGTGCCAGTAGCACCGCGGGCGGACAGGCCGGGACTGAAGCTTTCTTT
TRBJ1-2	TRBD1	TRBV28	few	CASSQGALYGYTF	TGTGCCAGCAGTCAGGGGGCGCTTTATGGCTACACCTTC
TRBJ2-4	TRBD1	TRBV28	many	CATDRDREAKNIQYF	TGTGCCACCGACCGGGACAGGGAAGCCAAAAACATTCAGTACTTC
TRBJ2-3	.	TRBV6-5	.	CASTRAILTDTQYF	TGTGCCAGCACCAGAGCGATCCTCACAGATACGCAGTATTTT
TRBJ1-2	.	TRBV5-4	few	CASSLDSLNYGYTF	TGTGCCAGCAGTCTGGACAGCCTAAACTATGGCTACACCTTC
TRBJ2-7	.	TRBV11-3	.	CASSPRSYEQYF	TGTGCCAGCAGCCCCCGCTCCTACGAGCAGTACTTC
TRBJ2-2	TRBD1	TRBV6-2/TRBV6-3	.	CASRPDRGQGGELFF	TGTGCCAGCAGACCTGACAGGGGGCAAGGCGGGGAGCTGTTTTTT
TRBJ2-7	.	TRBV30	.	CAWSVSRASAEQYF	TGTGCCTGGAGTGTGTCCAGGGCCTCGGCCGAGCAGTACTTC
TRBJ1-2	TRBD1	TRBV27	.	CASSLGTGGRRGYTF	TGTGCCAGCAGTCTAGGGACAGGGGGAAGGCGTGGCTACACCTTC
TRBJ1-2	TRBD1	TRBV29-1	once	CSVEGRGRGTNYGYTF	TGCAGCGTTGAAGGTCGGGGCAGGGGGACAAACTATGGCTACACCTTC
TRBJ1-2	TRBD1	TRBV18	.	CASSPEGGLRFYGYTF	TGTGCCAGCTCACCTGAAGGGGGCCTTCGCTTCTATGGCTACACCTTC
TRBJ1-3	.	TRBV6-2/TRBV6-3	once	CASSYSLDTAGNTIYF	TGTGCCAGCAGTTATTCCCTGGACACTGCGGGAAACACCATATATTTT
TRBJ1-1	.	TRBV6-5	.	CASSFTGYTEAFF	TGTGCCAGCAGTTTCACAGGGTACACTGAAGCTTTCTTT
TRBJ1-4	.	TRBV5-1	.	CASSSEVGAREKLFF	TGCGCCAGCAGCTCAGAGGTGGGGGCACGGGAAAAACTGTTTTTT
TRBJ1-4	.	TRBV18	.	CASSALQGGPNEKLFF	TGTGCCAGCTCCGCCTTACAGGGCGGGCCTAATGAAAAACTGTTTTTT
TRBJ2-6	.	TRBV27	.	CASSFDRRPSSGANVLTF	TGTGCCAGCAGTTTTGACAGGCGACCCTCCTCTGGGGCCAACGTCCTGACTTTC
TRBJ1-2	.	TRBV19	few	CASSKGGESYGYTF	TGTGCCAGTTCGAAAGGGGGGGAGTCCTATGGCTACACCTTC
TRBJ2-1	TRBD2	TRBV11-2	.	CASSLLLAGGPLNEQFF	TGTGCCAGCAGCCTTCTACTAGCGGGGGGGCCCCTCAATGAGCAGTTCTTC
TRBJ2-1	.	TRBV3-1/TRBV3-2	.	CASTQYGQGSHEQFF	TGTGCCAGCACCCAATACGGGCAGGGTAGCCATGAGCAGTTCTTC
TRBJ1-1	.	TRBV27	.	CASSLQGKSTEAFF	TGTGCCAGCAGTTTGCAGGGAAAGAGCACTGAAGCTTTCTTT
TRBJ2-7	TRBD1	TRBV7-9	.	CASSFQTTGARSYEQYF	TGTGCCAGCAGCTTCCAGACCACAGGGGCCCGCTCCTACGAGCAGTACTTC
TRBJ2-7	TRBD1	TRBV11-2	once	CASSKLQGAYEQYF	TGTGCCAGCAGCAAACTGCAGGGGGCCTACGAGCAGTACTTC
TRBJ1-4	.	TRBV4-1	.	CASSQDRAGHNEKLFF	TGCGCCAGCAGCCAAGATCGGGCAGGACACAATGAAAAACTGTTTTTT
TRBJ1-1	.	TRBV11-2	.	CASSSQGIWTEAFF	TGTGCCAGCAGCTCTCAGGGGATTTGGACTGAAGCTTTCTTT
TRBJ2-7	TRBD1	TRBV7-2	.	CASSLGPRTGRHEQYF	TGTGCCAGCAGCTTAGGCCCACGGACAGGGAGGCACGAGCAGTACTTC
TRBJ2-1	TRBD2	TRBV28	.	CASSFPSGGGYNEQFF	TGTGCCAGCAGTTTCCCCAGCGGGGGAGGGTACAATGAGCAGTTCTTC